This entry features one T cell receptor beta chain sequence. Its antigen is unidentified. This CDR3 contains 19 residues. DNA at 150 to 250 ng, around 30,000 T cell genomes, went into sorted-subset replicate PCRs. Assay used: immunoSEQ multiplex PCR; TCRdb lists only in-frame clones, some missing. The sample has roughly 2,300,000 clones, 85% to 95% seen once. The sample originates from a study of shared clonotypes between healthy human individuals. Study results and limitations: What limited the represented genetic and exposure-history diversity was the small number of donors. The researchers took only blood, and tissue repertoires probably look different. With a handful of donors compared, 4.5% to 6.5% of naive CD4 clonotypes were shared.

The chain recombines TRBV21-1 with TRBJ2-7; the DNA was not used to check the table's D call, TRBD2. TRBV21-1 is given as a pseudogene. This clonotype was sampled from a man younger than 35 in good health. Some clones in this sample may be carry-over from other donors' samples. Sequencing was carried out using naive CD4+ T cells from PBMCs. Subset indicated: CD45RA+ positively selected. CDR3 sequence: CASSVGGDPLRNPSYEQYF. In DNA, the CDR3 is TGTGCCAGCAGCGTGGGGGGGGACCCCCTACGAAACCCCTCCTACGAGCAGTACTTC.